A single sample is the source of the 28 T cell receptor beta chains below, sequenced in a study of blood T cells in healthy people across ages. For the second PCR, which ran for about 7 to 11 cycles, a sample-barcoded 5' primer and a J-beta primer mix were used. MiXCR, applied by TCRdb to the 5' RACE reads, yields one record per CDR3 protein. The sample carries approximately 1.5 million distinct CDR3 sequences, about 42% recorded once. The sequenced sample consisted of blood. These receptors came from a woman younger than 35 in good health.

V usage is TRBV6-5 and J usage is TRBJ2-2, with TRBD1 matching 7 bases. CDR1 MNHEY and CDR2 SVGAGI come from the germline V gene. The CDR3 covers 21 residues. J lost 3 bases, V lost 2 bases, and 21 bases had no gene match. This CDR3 reads CASSYPLRHRGSRPYTGELFF. CDR3 coding DNA: TGTGCCAGCAGTTACCCGCTCAGGCACAGGGGATCCCGACCCTACACCGGGGAGCTGTTTTTT.

The rearrangement links TRBV24-1 to TRBJ2-1, with TRBD2 identical over 15 bases. Trimming took 5 bases from V and 4 from J; bases not matched to a gene: 5. Germline assignment: CDR1 KGHDR and CDR2 SFDVKD. The CDR3 loop spans 17 amino acids. Written as DNA, the CDR3 is TGTGCCACCAGTGCTTCTGGACTAGCGGGGGGGTACAATGAGCAGTTCTTC. Amino acids: CATSASGLAGGYNEQFF.

The chain carries TRBV7-9 and TRBJ2-7; D is possibly TRBD1 (6 bases). CDR1 and CDR2 (germline): SEHNR, FQNEAQ (reference sequence). Trimming left V 5 bases short and J 2 bases short, with 13 bases between. The CDR3 is made up of 14 amino acids. DNA of the CDR3: TGTGCCAGCAGCATTACAGGGTACCCCTACGAGCAGTACTTC. This gives the protein CASSITGYPYEQYF.

This rearrangement joins TRBV20-1 to TRBJ2-5; D is perhaps TRBD1 or TRBD2 (6 bases each). Between the trimmed V and J ends, which lost 6 bases and 3 bases, there was a span of 14 bases. Germline assignment: CDR1 DFQATT and CDR2 SNEGSKA (reference sequence). This CDR3 is 13 amino acids long. The CDR3 DNA is TGCAGTGCCAGCAAGGGGGGCGAAGAGACCCAGTACTTC. This gives the protein CSASKGGEETQYF.

This chain uses TRBV18 with TRBJ1-2; no definite D call. Between the trimmed V and J ends, which lost 3 bases and 8 bases, there was a span of 16 bases. This CDR3 contains 14 residues. In germline, CDR1 is KGHSH, CDR2 LQKENI. CDR3 amino acids: CASSPDGSYRGYTF. The CDR3 DNA reads as TGTGCCAGCTCACCCGACGGATCCTATAGGGGCTACACCTTC. Full variable domain (remainder filled in from reference TRBV18 and TRBJ1-2): NAGVMQNPRHLVRRRGQEARLRCSPMKGHSHVYWYRQLPEEGLKFMVYLQKENIIDESGMPKERFSAEFPKEGPSILRIQQVVRGDSAAYFCASSPDGSYRGYTFGSGTRLTVV.

This clonotype was found a few times. V usage is TRBV29-1 and J usage is TRBJ1-1; D is unresolved. This CDR3 has 11 amino acids. V was pared by 7 bases and J by 2 bases, with 8 bases between. Germline CDR1 is SQVTM and CDR2 is ANQGSEA. In nucleotides, the CDR3 is TGCAGCGGTGAGGTAAACACTGAAGCTTTCTTT. Encoded protein: CSGEVNTEAFF.

Concerning this clonotype itself: An end of the junction differs from the germline gene, which may be a read error. The J gene is TRBJ2-7, the V gene TRBV2; D gene uncertain. The CDR3 is 14 amino acids. The germline V gene has CDR1 SNHLY and CDR2 FYNNEI. The CDR3 spells CASSEGAYAYELYF. The CDR3 region has the DNA TGTGCCAGCAGTGAAGGAGCGTACGCCTACGAGCTGTACTTC.

The J gene is TRBJ2-1, the V gene TRBV7-9, with 10 bases aligning to TRBD2. Unmatched junction bases numbered 7, after V lost 5 bases and J lost 6 bases. CDR1 is SEHNR and CDR2 is FQNEAQ in the germline V gene (reference sequence). The CDR3 length is 15 residues. CDR3 coding DNA: TGTGCCAGCAGCGAGGGGAGCGGGAGGGCCAATGAGCAGTTCTTC. Its translation is CASSEGSGRANEQFF.

This rearrangement joins TRBV6-2 or TRBV6-3 to TRBJ2-5, with 7 bases that match TRBD2. Germline CDR1 MNHEY, CDR2 SVGEGT. Trimming removed 0 bases from V and 3 bases from J; junction bases left unmatched: 10. The CDR3 loop spans 17 amino acids. This CDR3 reads CASSYSMSRGEEETQYF. CDR3 nucleotide sequence: TGTGCCAGCAGTTACTCGATGTCTCGGGGGGAAGAAGAGACCCAGTACTTC.

Turning to this clonotype: A much larger clone lies a single base off, so this may be a read error. The chain couples TRBV4-1 to TRBJ2-3, with D possibly being TRBD1 (6 bases). The CDR3 extends over 15 amino acids. CDR1 is MGHRA, CDR2 YSYEKL, per germline. Trimming pared 6 bases from V and 0 bases from J, leaving 13 bases between. The CDR3 bases are TGCGCCAGCAGTCGACAGGCCGCTAGCACAGATACGCAGTATTTT. Encoded protein: CASSRQAASTDTQYF.

V and J are TRBV7-9 and TRBJ2-5; D might be TRBD1 or TRBD2, each matching 5 bases. The ends were cut back, 4 bases at V and 1 base at J, with 13 bases in the middle. Germline loops: CDR1 SEHNR, CDR2 FQNEAQ (reference sequence). There are 15 residues in the CDR3. The CDR3 DNA reads TGTGCCAGCAGCTATGGGACGCACTCCCAAGAGACCCAGTACTTC. It is translated as CASSYGTHSQETQYF.

CDR3 DNA sequence: TGTGCCAGCAGTCCGACATTAGCTGAAGCTTTCTTT. Translated, it gives CASSPTLAEAFF. The chain couples TRBV12-3 or TRBV12-4 to TRBJ1-1; the D is unclear. This CDR3 contains 12 residues. V dropped 5 bases and J dropped 6 bases, with 10 bases sitting between them.

The chain links TRBV7-9 to TRBJ1-2; perhaps TRBD1 as D (6 bases). The V gene's germline CDR1 is SEHNR and CDR2 FQNEAQ (reference sequence). The CDR3 consists of 15 residues. V lost 5 bases and J 4 bases, leaving 17 bases between the germline ends. The CDR3 spells CASSAQGSGSYGYTF. DNA of the CDR3: TGTGCCAGCAGCGCACAGGGAAGTGGGAGCTATGGCTACACCTTC.

A single count supports this clonotype. The chain combines TRBV5-1 with TRBJ2-1; 7 bases map to TRBD1. Unmatched junction bases numbered 8, after V lost 4 bases and J lost 10 bases. CDR3 length equals 13 residues. Germline loops: CDR1 SGHRS, CDR2 YFSETQ. The CDR3 DNA follows: TGCGCCAGCAGCAAAATAGGGGGCTACGAGCAGTTCTTC. Encoded protein: CASSKIGGYEQFF.

This chain uses TRBV5-1 with TRBJ2-5, with D perhaps matching TRBD1 (6 bases). The J call is in doubt because the DNA end fits TRBJ2-7 better. The CDR3 is 14 amino acids. The germline gives CDR1 SGHRS, CDR2 YFSETQ. CDR3 nucleotide sequence: TGCGCCAGCAGCTTGAACGCAGGGGCTGACGAGCAGTACTTC. It codes for CASSLNAGADEQYF.

The chain combines TRBV20-1 with TRBJ2-2; D not certain. The CDR3 is 13 amino acids. Germline-derived CDR1 and CDR2 are DFQATT and SNEGSKA (reference sequence). The V end lost 2 bases, the J end lost 6 bases, and 10 bases lay between the germline ends. The CDR3 spells CSARQPGAGELFF. The CDR3 region has the DNA TGCAGTGCTAGACAGCCCGGTGCCGGGGAGCTGTTTTTT.

The chain combines TRBV20-1 with TRBJ2-5; D call uncertain. Trimming stripped 2 bases from V and 9 bases from J, with 13 bases between. In germline, CDR1 is DFQATT, CDR2 SNEGSKA (reference sequence). This CDR3 has 12 amino acids. CDR3 sequence (DNA): TGCAGTGCTAGAAGAATGAGGTCGGCCCAGTACTTC. Its protein is CSARRMRSAQYF.

The chain joins TRBV7-9 to TRBJ2-1; 16 nucleotides line up with TRBD2. J lost 0 bases, V lost 6 bases, and 5 bases had no gene match. The germline CDR1 and CDR2 sequences are SEHNR and FQNEAQ (reference sequence). The CDR3 loop spans 18 amino acids. CDR3 in DNA: TGTGCCAGCAGATTGGGACTAGCGGGGGGGAGCTCCTACAATGAGCAGTTCTTC. Protein: CASRLGLAGGSSYNEQFF.

The gene calls are TRBV11-2 and TRBJ1-1; D unresolved. CDR1 is SGHAT and CDR2 is FQNNGV in the germline V gene. The V gene lost 1 base and the J gene lost 0 bases, with 9 bases spanning the gap. The CDR3 is made up of 15 amino acids. The CDR3 protein is CASSLGRDLNTEAFF. CDR3 sequence (DNA): TGTGCCAGCAGCTTAGGAAGAGACTTGAACACTGAAGCTTTCTTT.

A few counts support this clonotype. This chain joins TRBV3-1 and TRBJ2-1; a weak D match, TRBD1 (7 bases). The CDR3 loop spans 14 amino acids. Germline CDR1 is LGHDT and CDR2 is YNNKEL (reference sequence). Trimming took off 1 base at V and 7 bases at J, with 11 bases between the two ends. DNA for the CDR3: TGTGCCAGCAGCCAAGGGGCAGGGGGGAATGAGCAGTTCTTC. Encoded protein: CASSQGAGGNEQFF.

This clonotype appeared a few times. The V and J genes are TRBV6-6 and TRBJ2-7; the D is unclear. This CDR3 is 11 amino acids long. V was pared by 2 bases and J by 9 bases, with 8 bases between. CDR1 is MNHNY, CDR2 SVGAGI, per germline (reference sequence). CDR3 DNA sequence: TGTGCCAGCAGTTACACGTGGGGGCAGTACTTC. Its translation: CASSYTWGQYF.

The sample holds a few counts of this clonotype. The chain is built from TRBV5-1 and TRBJ2-3; D possibly uses TRBD1 or TRBD2 (7 bases each). Per germline, CDR1 SGHRS and CDR2 YFSETQ. The CDR3 runs 17 residues. With 0 bases removed from V and 2 bases from J, the gap between germline ends came to 16 bases. CDR3 amino acids: CASSLGQGGTYTDTQYF. The CDR3 DNA follows: TGCGCCAGCAGCTTGGGACAGGGAGGGACCTACACAGATACGCAGTATTTT.

This clonotype was seen a few times. This CDR3 reads CASSTRGDTEAFF. CDR3 DNA sequence: TGCGCCAGCAGCACCAGGGGAGACACTGAAGCTTTCTTT. The chain uses TRBV5-1 and TRBJ1-1, with a tentative D call TRBD1 (6 bases). CDR1 and CDR2 (germline): SGHRS, YFSETQ. This CDR3 region has 13 residues. Between the trimmed V and J ends, which lost 4 bases and 3 bases, there was a span of 10 bases.

The chain joins TRBV10-3 to TRBJ2-3, with D maybe TRBD2 (6 bases). From germline, CDR1 is ENHRY and CDR2 SYGVKD. The CDR3 runs 16 residues. V lost 4 bases to trimming and J lost 3 bases, with 17 bases between them. CDR3 region: CAISVSAGWGTDTQYF. The DNA for the CDR3 is TGTGCCATCAGTGTCTCAGCGGGCTGGGGGACAGATACGCAGTATTTT.

This clonotype was seen more than once but under ten times. The chain joins TRBV7-2 to TRBJ1-1, with a weak D call TRBD1 (5 bases). Deletions cut 2 bases from V and 2 bases from J, with 18 bases between. Germline V gives CDR1 SGHTA, CDR2 FQGNSA. The CDR3 spans 17 residues. CDR3 sequence (DNA): TGTGCCAGCAGCTTATTCAGGGTAGGGCAGGCTAACACTGAAGCTTTCTTT. Its protein is CASSLFRVGQANTEAFF.

This chain's CDR3 is CSATPGGLSYNEQFF. The CDR3 region has the DNA TGCAGTGCTACACCAGGGGGTTTATCCTACAATGAGCAGTTCTTC. This chain uses TRBV20-1 with TRBJ2-1, with 7 positions matching TRBD1. The CDR3 runs to 15 residues. Germline CDR1 DFQATT, CDR2 SNEGSKA (reference sequence). V lost 4 bases and J lost 1; bases outside the gene matches: 7.

This chain links TRBV3-1 with TRBJ1-1; D is possibly TRBD1 (6 bases). The CDR3 sequence is 15 residues long. Trimming stripped 0 bases from V and 6 bases from J, with 14 bases between. The germline V gene has CDR1 LGHDT and CDR2 YNNKEL (reference sequence). The CDR3 DNA reads TGTGCCAGCAGCCAAGATCTCGGCAGGGGATCTGAAGCTTTCTTT. Translated: CASSQDLGRGSEAFF.

This clonotype came up a few times. This rearrangement joins TRBV20-1 to TRBJ1-4; 7 bases match TRBD1. Germline CDR1 is DFQATT and CDR2 is SNEGSKA (reference sequence). V shed 4 bases, J shed 8 bases, and the junction held 7 bases outside the gene matches. The CDR3 length is 13 residues. The CDR3 coding sequence is TGCAGTGCTACATTCGGGACAGCCGAAAAACTGTTTTTT. Its protein product is CSATFGTAEKLFF.